What follows are 32 T cell receptor beta chains derived from one specimen sequenced in a study of metastatic and nonmetastatic thyroid tumors. TCRdb re-called clones via MiXCR from the PCR reads. This sample has about 59,000 clones, with roughly 30% found just once. Until they underwent thyroid surgery, no patient had received any treatment. The material sequenced was blood. The source is a female donor with papillary thyroid cancer or a benign thyroid nodule (not recorded which). Some clones in this sample may be carry-over from other donors' samples.

In its sample, this clone was seen a few times. This sequence joins TRBV28 and TRBJ1-6; D remains ambiguous. Germline CDR1 and CDR2: MDHEN and SYDVKM. The CDR3 runs to 13 residues. V lost 5 bases to trimming and J lost 7 bases, with 9 bases between them. The CDR3 here is CASSPPWNSPLHF. CDR3 nucleotide sequence: TGTGCCAGCAGTCCTCCGTGGAATTCACCCCTCCACTTT.

The chain employs TRBV4-2 and TRBJ2-6; D not resolved. Trimming removed 1 base from V and 3 bases from J, with 10 bases in between. Germline-derived CDR1 and CDR2 are LGHNA and YNFKEQ. There are 16 residues in the CDR3. CDR3 region: CASSQGTTFGANVLTF. CDR3 DNA sequence: TGTGCCAGCAGCCAAGGGACCACATTTGGGGCCAACGTCCTGACTTTC.

The chain couples TRBV12-3 or TRBV12-4 to TRBJ2-7, with 11 bases fitting TRBD2. The CDR3 covers 15 residues. V shed 5 bases and J 3 bases; nucleotides not matched to a gene: 6. The CDR3, as DNA: TGTGCCAGCAGTGCCCCTAGCGGGGGGCTCTACGAGCAGTACTTC. Its translation: CASSAPSGGLYEQYF.

This clone was seen more than once but under ten times. J is TRBJ2-7 and V is TRBV6-1, with D perhaps given as TRBD1 or TRBD2 (5 bases each). There are 15 residues in the CDR3. The V and J ends lost 6 bases and 2 bases respectively, with 17 bases between them. CDR1 and CDR2 from the germline V gene are MNHNS and SASEGT. The CDR3 DNA reads TGTGCCAGCAGAACTCCCCGGGACCCTACCTACGAGCAGTACTTC. Amino acid sequence: CASRTPRDPTYEQYF.

This chain joins TRBV9 and TRBJ1-2; no definite D call. The CDR3 length is 12 residues. Trimming removed 4 bases from V and 8 bases from J, with 12 bases in between. Per the germline V gene, CDR1 is SGDLS and CDR2 is YYNGEE. CDR3 residues: CASSLYLGGYTF. CDR3 sequence (DNA): TGTGCCAGCAGCTTATACCTAGGCGGCTACACCTTC.

This clone was seen more than once but under ten times. The genes are TRBV2 and TRBJ1-1; D might be TRBD1 (6 bases). Trimming took off 3 bases at V and 7 bases at J, with 15 bases between the two ends. CDR3 length: 14 amino acids. From germline, CDR1 is SNHLY and CDR2 FYNNEI. The CDR3 DNA follows: TGTGCCAGCAGTGATGGGCAGGGGAGGCGTGAAGCTTTCTTT. Protein: CASSDGQGRREAFF.

This clone was recorded a few times. The chain is built from TRBV2 and TRBJ2-2, with D perhaps being TRBD1 or TRBD2 (5 bases each). Looked up from germline, CDR1 is SNHLY and CDR2 is FYNNEI. V lost 4 bases and J lost 0, with 9 bases in between. The CDR3 is made up of 15 amino acids. CDR3 loop: CASSGRGPNTGELFF. The CDR3 DNA reads as TGTGCCAGCAGTGGACGGGGACCGAACACCGGGGAGCTGTTTTTT. Full variable domain (rest looked up from reference TRBV2 and TRBJ2-2): EPEVTQTPSHQVTQMGQEVILRCVPISNHLYFYWYRQILGQKVEFLVSFYNNEISEKSEIFDDQFSVERPDGSNFTLKIRSTKLEDSAMYFCASSGRGPNTGELFFGEGSRLTVL.

The J gene is TRBJ2-7, the V gene TRBV28; D may be TRBD1 or TRBD2 (6 bases each). V lost 3 bases and J lost 3, with 27 bases in between. Germline assignment: CDR1 MDHEN and CDR2 SYDVKM. CDR3 length equals 19 residues. CDR3 bases: TGTGCCAGCAGTTTGGAGGGGGAAACGATTGGGCGGGAAGACTACGAGCAGTACTTC. Residues: CASSLEGETIGREDYEQYF.

This clone was counted only a few times. The CDR3 DNA sequence: TGCGCCAGCAGCCAAGCAGGGACAGGTGCTCACTACGAGCAGTACTTC. Its translation is CASSQAGTGAHYEQYF. The gene calls are TRBV4-1 and TRBJ2-7; 8 nucleotides line up with TRBD1. Trimming took 1 base from V and 3 from J; bases not matched to a gene: 8. Germline V lookup: CDR1 MGHRA, CDR2 YSYEKL. This CDR3 comprises 16 residues.

This clone was counted ten times or more. Since a much larger clone is just one base distant, this may be a read error. The sample holds other DNA sequences that translate to the same CDR3. The chain carries TRBV27 and TRBJ1-1, with D hard to call. CDR3 length: 13 amino acids. Germline CDR1 is MNHEY and CDR2 is SMNVEV (reference sequence). The CDR3 loop reads CASSFSRSTEAFF. The CDR3 DNA sequence: TGTGCCAGCAGTTTCAGCAGGTCCACTGAAGCTTTTTTT.

On this clone itself: An end of the junction does not agree with germline; a read error may underlie this. CDR3 coding DNA: TGTGCCAGCAGTTTGGGGAGTGCGACTGAGGCTTTCTTT. Translated, it gives CASSLGSATEAFF. The chain employs TRBV11-3 and TRBJ1-1; D gene uncertain. The germline CDR1 and CDR2 sequences are SGHNT and YENEEA. The CDR3 totals 13 residues.

V is TRBV10-3 and J is TRBJ1-2; 7 nucleotides align to TRBD1. V lost 4 bases, J lost 6 bases, and 8 bases stayed unmatched. The CDR3 runs to 14 residues. The germline CDR1 and CDR2 sequences are ENHRY and SYGVKD. The CDR3 loop reads CAISGGTGDHGYTF. CDR3 nucleotides: TGTGCCATCAGTGGGGGTACAGGGGATCATGGCTACACCTTC.

V and J are TRBV4-2 and TRBJ1-2; D not resolved. The V end lost 2 bases, the J end lost 12 bases, and 22 bases lay between the germline ends. CDR1 is LGHNA and CDR2 is YNFKEQ in the germline V gene. The CDR3 is made up of 15 amino acids. The DNA for the CDR3 is TGTGCCAGCAGCCAAAGACACGAACTCCACCGGAGGGACACCTTC. Its protein product is CASSQRHELHRRDTF.

The J gene is TRBJ2-7, the V gene TRBV9; TRBD2 aligns across 8 bases. This CDR3 is built from 15 residues. Germline V gene data show CDR1 as SGDLS and CDR2 as YYNGEE. J was trimmed by 3 bases and V by 4 bases; bases with no gene match: 9. Written as DNA, the CDR3 is TGTGCCAGCAGCCCGGGACTAGTGGGATACTACGAGCAGTACTTC. It yields the protein CASSPGLVGYYEQYF.

This clone appeared a few times. V is TRBV10-2 and J is TRBJ1-1; TRBD1 matches 8 bases. The J segment lost 1 base and the V segment lost 2 bases, leaving 0 bases of the junction unmatched. The CDR3 consists of 14 residues. Germline V CDR1 and CDR2: WSHSY, SAAADI. CDR3 coding DNA: TGCGCCAGCAGTGAGACAGGGGGGAACACTGAAGCTTTCTTT. It is translated as CASSETGGNTEAFF.

In its sample, this clone is medium-sized. CDR3 sequence: CASSYSSSTDTQYF. The CDR3, as DNA: TGTGCCAGCAGTTACTCGAGCTCCACAGATACGCAGTATTTT. This chain joins TRBV6-5 and TRBJ2-3; D is uncertain. Germline CDR1 and CDR2: MNHEY and SVGAGI. CDR3 length: 14 residues. V shed 0 bases and J shed 2 bases, with 6 bases lying between them.

The genes are TRBV5-1 and TRBJ1-2; D is uncertain. The CDR3 loop spans 14 amino acids. The germline V gene has CDR1 SGHRS and CDR2 YFSETQ. The V end lost 2 bases, the J end lost 4 bases, and 12 bases lay between the germline ends. The CDR3 sequence is CASSLVSPAYGYTF. In DNA form, the CDR3 reads TGCGCCAGCAGCTTAGTAAGCCCGGCCTATGGCTACACCTTC.

CDR3 loop: CSARREDHHSYNEQFF. DNA of the CDR3: TGCAGTGCTCGCCGAGAGGACCACCACTCCTACAATGAGCAGTTCTTC. The chain links TRBV20-1 to TRBJ2-1; D gene unclear. The CDR3 is 16 amino acids. In germline, CDR1 is DFQATT, CDR2 SNEGSKA (reference sequence). V dropped 5 bases and J dropped 0 bases, with 17 bases sitting between them.

The gene calls are TRBV6-1 and TRBJ2-5; TRBD1 matches at 10 bases. CDR1 MNHNS and CDR2 SASEGT come from the germline V gene. The CDR3 has 15 residues. Unmatched junction bases numbered 9, after V lost 6 bases and J lost 5 bases. CDR3: CASSPWTGGHETQYF. In DNA form, the CDR3 reads TGTGCCAGCAGCCCCTGGACAGGGGGACACGAGACCCAGTACTTC.

This clone is labeled as medium-sized. The chain links TRBV6-1 to TRBJ1-1; no definite D call. Per the germline V gene, CDR1 is MNHNS and CDR2 is SASEGT. V was cut by 6 bases and J by 11 bases, with 7 bases left in between. The CDR3 loop spans 9 amino acids. The chain's CDR3 is CASSDAAFF. DNA for the CDR3: TGTGCCAGCAGCGACGCCGCTTTCTTT.

V usage is TRBV30 and J usage is TRBJ2-7, with 8 bases identical to TRBD1. Trimming removed 3 bases from V and 10 bases from J; junction bases left unmatched: 8. This CDR3 comprises 12 residues. CDR1 and CDR2 (germline): GTSNPN, SVGIG (reference sequence). The CDR3 here is CAWSHPQGAQYF. The DNA of the CDR3 is TGTGCCTGGAGCCACCCCCAGGGGGCTCAGTACTTC.

The chain employs TRBV5-1 and TRBJ1-2; 8 nucleotides match TRBD1. Germline CDR1 SGHRS, CDR2 YFSETQ. The CDR3 covers 16 residues. The junction had 10 bases not matched to a gene; V was cut back by 1 base and J by 5 bases. This CDR3 reads CASSLWGGQDTYGYTF. As DNA, the CDR3 is TGCGCCAGCAGCTTGTGGGGGGGACAGGACACATATGGCTACACCTTC.

This clone was picked up one time. CDR3 amino acids: CASTPVGGLGNTIYF. In DNA form, the CDR3 reads TGTGCCAGCACCCCGGTAGGGGGCCTTGGAAACACCATATATTTT. The chain is built from TRBV3-1 and TRBJ1-3, with 7 bases identical to TRBD1. In germline, CDR1 is LGHDT, CDR2 YNNKEL (reference sequence). This CDR3 has 15 residues. Trimming at V came to 7 bases and at J to 3 bases, leaving 9 bases not matched to a gene.

V gene TRBV28 combines with J gene TRBJ2-3, with 15 positions matching TRBD2. Germline V gene sequence: CDR1 MDHEN, CDR2 SYDVKM. The V gene end was trimmed by 4 bases and the J gene end by 4 bases; junction bases not matched to a gene: 9. The CDR3 sequence is 18 residues long. CDR3 region: CASSSGLAGGVLSDTQYF. In DNA, the CDR3 is TGTGCCAGCAGTTCAGGACTAGCGGGAGGGGTATTATCAGATACGCAGTATTTT.

The gene calls are TRBV19 and TRBJ1-2; no firm D call. Germline assignment: CDR1 LNHDA and CDR2 SQIVND (reference sequence). Trimming stripped 5 bases from V and 2 bases from J, with 18 bases between. The CDR3 covers 16 residues. The CDR3 region is CASSLIGRVDNYGYTF. The CDR3 coding sequence is TGTGCCAGTAGTCTTATAGGTAGGGTCGACAACTATGGCTACACCTTC. Full variable domain (outside the CDR3, taken from reference TRBV19 and TRBJ1-2): DGGITQSPKYLFRKEGQNVTLSCEQNLNHDAMYWYRQDPGQGLRLIYYSQIVNDFQKGDIAEGYSVSREKKESFPLTVTSAQKNPTAFYLCASSLIGRVDNYGYTFGSGTRLTVV.

In nucleotides, the CDR3 is TGCAGTGCTCCCGGGGGGGGAGGACCACCCTACGAGCAGTACTTC. Translated, it gives CSAPGGGGPPYEQYF. This rearrangement joins TRBV20-1 to TRBJ2-7; 8 bases map to TRBD2. The CDR3 is made up of 15 amino acids. The V and J ends lost 5 bases and 2 bases, in that order; junction bases with no gene match: 11. CDR1 and CDR2 from the germline V gene are DFQATT and SNEGSKA (reference sequence).

The chain has TRBV2 and TRBJ1-5; 7 bases are shared with TRBD1. The germline gives CDR1 SNHLY, CDR2 FYNNEI. The CDR3 contains 14 residues. J lost 6 bases, V lost 3 bases, and 5 bases had no gene match. CDR3 region: CASSDYRGGQPQHF. The CDR3 DNA reads TGTGCCAGCAGTGATTACAGGGGCGGTCAGCCCCAGCATTTT.

The chain combines TRBV14 with TRBJ2-3, with 7 bases lining up with TRBD2. Germline lookup yields CDR1 SGHDN and CDR2 FVKESK. There are 19 residues in the CDR3. V lost 1 base, J lost 4 bases, and 17 bases stayed unmatched. The CDR3 sequence is CASSQGQAGTIGRADTQYF. CDR3 bases: TGTGCCAGCAGCCAAGGGCAGGCCGGGACTATCGGGCGCGCAGATACGCAGTATTTT.

The V and J genes are TRBV6-5 and TRBJ2-4; D gene unclear. CDR1 and CDR2 (germline): MNHEY, SVGAGI. V lost 2 bases, J lost 2 bases, and 4 bases lay in between. This CDR3 has 13 residues. In nucleotides, the CDR3 is TGTGCCAGCAGTTACGGGTCCAAAAACATTCAGTACTTC. This sequence encodes CASSYGSKNIQYF.

V gene TRBV7-9 combines with J gene TRBJ2-5; no firm D call. V lost 0 bases and J lost 5, with 13 bases in between. Germline CDR1 is SEHNR and CDR2 is FQNEAQ (reference sequence). This CDR3 comprises 15 residues. The CDR3 DNA is TGTGCCAGCAGCTTAGCCGGGCGGAACTGGGAGACCCAGTACTTC. Translated, it gives CASSLAGRNWETQYF.

The chain has TRBV6-2 or TRBV6-3 and TRBJ2-1, with 13 positions matching TRBD2. The CDR3 length is 16 residues. Germline V gives CDR1 MNHEY, CDR2 SVGEGT. V was pared by 5 bases and J by 2 bases, with 3 bases of the junction left unmatched. In DNA form, the CDR3 reads TGTGCCAGCAGTGCTGGACTAGCGGGGGCCTACAATGAGCAGTTCTTC. Protein: CASSAGLAGAYNEQFF.

The rearrangement uses TRBV4-2 and TRBJ1-2, with 7 nucleotides matching TRBD1. The CDR3 covers 13 residues. V shed 4 bases and J 4 bases; nucleotides not matched to a gene: 3. Germline V lookup: CDR1 LGHNA, CDR2 YNFKEQ. The CDR3 bases are TGTGCCAGCAGCCTGGGACAGCTCTATGGCTACACCTTC. This encodes CASSLGQLYGYTF.